A single TCR beta chain is shown here with its context. What it recognizes is unknown. The PCR ran on 60 Vbeta and 13 Jbeta primers. Profiled with immunoSEQ multiplex PCR; TCRdb holds only in-frame clones, not every one. The data show 150,000 to 200,000 clones, with under 80% seen just once and about 3.4% held by the top ten. This specimen belongs to a study of cytomegalovirus exposure and HLA in healthy donors. About the research overall: Some 85 million unique TCRs from HLA-typed donors were held in an early data release. Broader study findings: Across donors, sequencing depth was assumed by presence/absence analyses to be roughly uniform. An analysis done earlier found most TCR beta V segments productive about 87% or about 30% of the time.

CDR3 length: 17 residues. The germline CDR1 and CDR2 sequences are SGHTA and FQGNSA. Between the trimmed V and J ends, which lost 5 bases and 6 bases, there was a span of 22 bases. At the time of sampling, donors were nominally healthy, though unrecorded immune exposures were likely. Input material: PBMCs. This TCR came from a female donor in good health and CMV-seronegative. The rearrangement links TRBV7-2 to TRBJ2-2, with D possibly TRBD2 on 7 matching bases. This CDR3 is CASSRLGRGREAGELFF. CDR3 nucleotides: TGTGCCAGCAGCCGATTAGGGAGGGGGAGAGAGGCCGGGGAGCTGTTTTTT.